This TCR beta chain was identified in a study of blood T cell repertoires in COVID-19. On the study more broadly: In each case, the material was cDNA or gDNA derived from T cells, B-cell-depleted T cells, or PBMCs.

Generated by immunoSEQ multiplex PCR, the TCRdb table keeps only in-frame clones and is missing some. The sample records approximately 300,000 clones, nearly 90% being singletons. Donors of Cohort 3 who recovered were those that had two negative PCRs, clearance, or symptom resolution. The sample holds one count of this clone. This CDR3 contains 17 residues. Deletions cut 4 bases from V and 2 bases from J, with 18 bases between. CDR1 and CDR2 from the germline V gene are SGDLS and YYNGEE. The clonotype comes from a woman in her thirties who had recovered from COVID-19. The sequenced material came from PBMCs or T cells enriched from blood (not recorded which). The chain has TRBV9 and TRBJ2-2; perhaps TRBD2 as D (6 bases). The CDR3 sequence: CASSLGPGGLNTGELFF. The CDR3 bases are TGTGCCAGCAGCTTAGGTCCCGGGGGATTAAACACCGGGGAGCTGTTTTTT.